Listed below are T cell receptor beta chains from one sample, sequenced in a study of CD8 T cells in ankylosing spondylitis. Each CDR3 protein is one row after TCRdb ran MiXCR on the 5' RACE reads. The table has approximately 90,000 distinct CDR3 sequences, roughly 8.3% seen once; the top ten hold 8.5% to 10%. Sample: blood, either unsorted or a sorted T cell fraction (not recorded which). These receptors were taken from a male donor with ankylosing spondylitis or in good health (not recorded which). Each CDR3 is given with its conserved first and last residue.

CAISESWRTGELFF	TRBV10-3	TRBJ2-2
CATSRAGGGTDTQYF	TRBV15	TRBJ2-3
CIVRDRGPGELFF	TRBV20-1	TRBJ2-2
CATSLGTGRTDTQYF	TRBV24-1	TRBJ2-3
CASNLAGNTGELFF	TRBV5-4	TRBJ2-2
CASSGRRASSYNEQFF	TRBV7-2	TRBJ2-1
CASSQTGNYGYTF	TRBV2	TRBJ1-2
CSGLGRTYEQYF	TRBV29-1	TRBJ2-7
CSAREAYSSYEQYF	TRBV20-1	TRBJ2-7
CASSFASLGYEQYF	TRBV12-3/TRBV12-4	TRBJ2-7
CASIVRDRGNEKLFF	TRBV7-4	TRBJ1-4
CASSGRLADFPVTNTGELFF	TRBV9	TRBJ2-2
CASSPRQENTGELFF	TRBV27	TRBJ2-2
CASSLEWPGEDTQYF	TRBV5-1	TRBJ2-3
CASSQVQGPQGGGEAFF	TRBV4-1	TRBJ1-1
CASSITGLRNTGELFF	TRBV5-1	TRBJ2-2
CASSLPASSGANVLTF	TRBV5-1	TRBJ2-6
CASRAYNEQFF	TRBV19	TRBJ2-1
CASSLGQGERELFF	TRBV12-3/TRBV12-4	TRBJ2-2
CASSQALSTGLKFF	TRBV4-3	TRBJ2-1
CASSPGRPHTGELFF	TRBV7-8	TRBJ2-2
CASSVAGTGFPKNIQYF	TRBV7-2	TRBJ2-4
CASSATYTGELFF	TRBV9	TRBJ2-2
CASSPTGSTEAFF	TRBV18	TRBJ1-1
CASSSFSAHNEQFF	TRBV2	TRBJ2-1